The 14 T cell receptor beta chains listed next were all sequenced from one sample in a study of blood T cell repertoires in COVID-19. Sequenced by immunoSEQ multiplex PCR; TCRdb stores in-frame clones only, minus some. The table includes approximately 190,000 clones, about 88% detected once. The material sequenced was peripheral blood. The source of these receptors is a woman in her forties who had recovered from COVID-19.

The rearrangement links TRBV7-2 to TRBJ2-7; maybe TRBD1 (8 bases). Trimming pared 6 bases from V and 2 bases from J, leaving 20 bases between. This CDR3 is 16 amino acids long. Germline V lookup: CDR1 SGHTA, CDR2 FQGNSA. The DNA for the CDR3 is TGTGCCAGCAGTCCCGAGGGGGGGACAGGCACCTACGAGCAGTACTTC. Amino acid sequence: CASSPEGGTGTYEQYF.

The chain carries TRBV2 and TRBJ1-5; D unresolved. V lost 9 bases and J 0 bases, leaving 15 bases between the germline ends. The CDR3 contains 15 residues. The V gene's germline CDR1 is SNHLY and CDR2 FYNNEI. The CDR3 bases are TGTGCCAGTGCAAGGGAGGGCTATAGCAATCAGCCCCAGCATTTT. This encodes CASAREGYSNQPQHF. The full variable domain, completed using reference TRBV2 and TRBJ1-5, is EPEVTQTPSHQVTQMGQEVILRCVPISNHLYFYWYRQILGQKVEFLVSFYNNEISEKSEIFDDQFSVERPDGSNFTLKIRSTKLEDSAMYFCASAREGYSNQPQHFGDGTRLSIL.

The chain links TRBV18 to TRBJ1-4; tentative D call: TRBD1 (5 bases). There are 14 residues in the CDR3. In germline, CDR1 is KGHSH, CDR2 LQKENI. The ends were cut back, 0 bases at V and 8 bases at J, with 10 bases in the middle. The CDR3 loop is CASSPPPQGEKLFF. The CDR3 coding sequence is TGTGCCAGCTCACCACCACCCCAGGGAGAAAAACTGTTTTTT.

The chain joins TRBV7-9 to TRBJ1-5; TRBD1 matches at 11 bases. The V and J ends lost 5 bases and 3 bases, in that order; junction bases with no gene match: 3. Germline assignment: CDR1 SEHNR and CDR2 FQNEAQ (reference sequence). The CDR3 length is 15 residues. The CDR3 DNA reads TGTGCCAGCAGCGCGGGACAGGGGGACAATCAGCCCCAGCATTTT. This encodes CASSAGQGDNQPQHF.

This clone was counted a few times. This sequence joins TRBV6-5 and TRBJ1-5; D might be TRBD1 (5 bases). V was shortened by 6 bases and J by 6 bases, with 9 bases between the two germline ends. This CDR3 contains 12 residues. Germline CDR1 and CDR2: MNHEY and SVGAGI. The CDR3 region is CASRVGGQPQHF. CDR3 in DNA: TGTGCCAGCAGAGTGGGGGGTCAGCCCCAGCATTTT.

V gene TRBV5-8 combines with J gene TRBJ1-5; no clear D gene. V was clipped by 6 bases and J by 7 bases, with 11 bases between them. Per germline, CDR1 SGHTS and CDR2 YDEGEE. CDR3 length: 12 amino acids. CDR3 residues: CASTKMRQPQHF. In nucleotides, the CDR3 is TGTGCCAGCACAAAGATGCGGCAGCCCCAGCATTTT.

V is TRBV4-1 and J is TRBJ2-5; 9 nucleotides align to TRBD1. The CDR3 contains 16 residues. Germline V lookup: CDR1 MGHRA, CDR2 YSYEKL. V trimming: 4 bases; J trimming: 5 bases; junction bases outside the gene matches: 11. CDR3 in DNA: TGCGCCAGCAGCCCGCTCTTGGGACAGGGTGAGGAGACCCAGTACTTC. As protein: CASSPLLGQGEETQYF.

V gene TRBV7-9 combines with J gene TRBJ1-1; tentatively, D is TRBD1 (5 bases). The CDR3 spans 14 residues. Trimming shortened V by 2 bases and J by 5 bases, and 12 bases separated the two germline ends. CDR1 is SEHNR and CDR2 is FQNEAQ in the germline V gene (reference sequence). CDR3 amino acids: CASSLMQGNTEAFF. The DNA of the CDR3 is TGTGCCAGCAGCTTAATGCAGGGAAATACTGAAGCTTTCTTT.

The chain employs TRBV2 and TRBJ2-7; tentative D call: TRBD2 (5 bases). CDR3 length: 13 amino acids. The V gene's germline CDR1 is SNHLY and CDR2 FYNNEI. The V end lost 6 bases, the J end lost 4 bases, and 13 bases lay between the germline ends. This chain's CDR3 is CASSEKRKYEQYF. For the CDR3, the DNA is TGTGCCAGCAGCGAAAAGCGGAAATACGAGCAGTACTTC. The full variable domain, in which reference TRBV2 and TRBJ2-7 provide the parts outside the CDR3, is EPEVTQTPSHQVTQMGQEVILRCVPISNHLYFYWYRQILGQKVEFLVSFYNNEISEKSEIFDDQFSVERPDGSNFTLKIRSTKLEDSAMYFCASSEKRKYEQYFGPGTRLTVT.

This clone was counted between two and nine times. DNA of the CDR3: TGCGCCAGCAGCCCCCGTGGGGCCCCAGATAACTATGGCTACACCTTC. This codes for CASSPRGAPDNYGYTF. This rearrangement joins TRBV5-1 to TRBJ1-2; weak D call: TRBD1 (5 bases). This CDR3 is built from 16 residues. From germline, CDR1 is SGHRS and CDR2 YFSETQ. V shed 4 bases and J shed 1 base, with 17 bases lying between them.

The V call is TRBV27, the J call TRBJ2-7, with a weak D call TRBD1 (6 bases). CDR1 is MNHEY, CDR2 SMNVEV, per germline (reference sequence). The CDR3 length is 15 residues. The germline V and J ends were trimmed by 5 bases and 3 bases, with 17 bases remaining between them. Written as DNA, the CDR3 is TGTGCCAGCAGTGAAGATCCGGGACAACTCTACGAGCAGTACTTC. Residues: CASSEDPGQLYEQYF.

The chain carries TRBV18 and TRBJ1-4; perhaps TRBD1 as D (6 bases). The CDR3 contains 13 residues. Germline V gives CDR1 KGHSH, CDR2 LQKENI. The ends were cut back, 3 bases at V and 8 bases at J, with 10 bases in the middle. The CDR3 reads CASSPGQSEKLFF. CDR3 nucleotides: TGTGCCAGCTCACCCGGACAGAGCGAAAAACTGTTTTTT.

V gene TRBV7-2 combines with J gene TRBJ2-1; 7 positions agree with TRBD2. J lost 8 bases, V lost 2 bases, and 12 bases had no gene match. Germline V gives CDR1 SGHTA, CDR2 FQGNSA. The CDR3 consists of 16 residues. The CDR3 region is CASSLTSGRATYEQFF. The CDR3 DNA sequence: TGTGCCAGCAGCTTAACGTCTGGGAGGGCCACATATGAGCAGTTCTTC.

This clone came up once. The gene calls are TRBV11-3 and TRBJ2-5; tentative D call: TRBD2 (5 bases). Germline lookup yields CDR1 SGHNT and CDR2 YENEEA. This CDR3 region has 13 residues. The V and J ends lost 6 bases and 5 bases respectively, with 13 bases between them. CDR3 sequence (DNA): TGTGCCAGCAGTAGCAACCGGGGTGAGACCCAGTACTTC. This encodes CASSSNRGETQYF.